These T cell receptor beta chains were read from a single sample in a study of T cell responses to AZD1222 COVID-19 vaccine. TCRdb keeps only in-frame clones here, not all; method: immunoSEQ multiplex PCR. The sample yields 79,000 or so clones, more than 60% seen once. The sample in question was peripheral blood, obtained 28 days after the second dose of the MenACWY control vaccine. These receptors came from an adult who received the MenACWY meningococcal vaccine as a control. CDR3s include the opening cysteine and the closing phenylalanine or tryptophan. The D gene is left open where the match is weak. Clone size is stated in some rows and not others, as once, few, many or a class when expanded.

D,size,J,V,CDR3,DNA
NA,NA,TRBJ1-5,TRBV6-5,CASSYSAGSNQPQHF,TGTGCCAGCAGTTACTCTGCCGGAAGCAATCAGCCCCAGCATTTT
NA,once,TRBJ1-1,TRBV19,CASSLTGKLAEAFF,TGTGCCAGTAGTCTAACAGGGAAATTGGCTGAAGCTTTCTTT
NA,many,TRBJ1-1,TRBV6-5,CASSFGQATEAFF,TGTGCCAGCAGTTTCGGACAAGCAACTGAAGCTTTCTTT
TRBD2,many,TRBJ2-1,TRBV25-1,CASSETGAGGSYNEQFF,TGTGCCAGCAGTGAAACAGGGGCGGGAGGGTCCTACAATGAGCAGTTCTTC
TRBD1,many,TRBJ1-2,TRBV7-2,CASSLAGGAFGYTF,TGTGCCAGCAGCTTGGCAGGGGGCGCGTTTGGCTACACCTTC
NA,few,TRBJ2-3,TRBV7-9,CASSFQGQATQYF,TGTGCCAGCAGCTTCCAGGGGCAGGCGACGCAGTATTTT
TRBD2,NA,TRBJ2-5,TRBV7-6,CASSLNSGTSGQETQYF,TGTGCCAGCAGCCTCAATTCCGGGACTAGCGGACAAGAGACCCAGTACTTC
TRBD1,NA,TRBJ1-6,TRBV15,CATSRPGQGGSPLHF,TGTGCCACCAGCCGTCCCGGACAGGGTGGATCACCCCTCCACTTT
NA,once,TRBJ1-2,TRBV6-2/TRBV6-3,CASSFNPTAYYGYTF,TGTGCCAGCAGTTTTAACCCGACAGCTTACTATGGCTACACCTTC
TRBD2,once,TRBJ2-5,TRBV3-1/TRBV3-2,CASSPGTSGSLETQYF,TGTGCCAGCAGCCCCGGGACTAGCGGGAGTCTGGAGACCCAGTACTTC
NA,NA,TRBJ2-2,TRBV15,CATSRDIGDLTGELFF,TGTGCCACCAGCAGAGATATAGGGGACCTAACCGGGGAGCTGTTTTTT
NA,NA,TRBJ1-1,TRBV19,CASSITGKGNEAFF,TGTGCCAGTAGTATAACTGGGAAAGGGAATGAAGCTTTCTTT
TRBD1,NA,TRBJ2-7,TRBV5-1,CASSQRTGGINEQYF,TGCGCCAGCAGCCAGCGGACAGGGGGCATCAACGAGCAGTACTTC
NA,NA,TRBJ1-4,TRBV6-5,CASSPPGGRDEKLFF,TGTGCCAGCAGTCCTCCGGGCGGGAGGGATGAAAAACTGTTTTTT
NA,NA,TRBJ1-6,TRBV6-1,CASSEGSGNSPLHF,TGTGCCAGCAGTGAAGGGTCAGGTAATTCACCCCTCCACTTT
TRBD1,NA,TRBJ1-1,TRBV28,CASKGQGGLNTEAFF,TGTGCCAGTAAAGGGCAGGGGGGATTGAACACTGAAGCTTTCTTT
NA,NA,TRBJ2-1,TRBV4-3,CASSQGFTTDEQFF,TGCGCCAGCAGCCAAGGTTTTACTACGGATGAGCAGTTCTTC
NA,NA,TRBJ1-6,TRBV14,CASSQDLSGGGSPLHF,TGTGCCAGCAGCCAAGATCTAAGCGGGGGAGGTTCACCCCTCCACTTT
NA,NA,TRBJ2-2,TRBV24-1,CATSDFPTGELFF,TGTGCCACCAGTGATTTCCCGACCGGGGAGCTGTTTTTT
NA,NA,TRBJ1-1,TRBV5-1,CASSLDGGRGNTEAFF,TGCGCCAGCAGCTTGGATGGGGGCCGCGGGAACACTGAAGCTTTCTTT
NA,NA,TRBJ1-4,TRBV4-2,CASSQDAVRDEKLFF,TGTGCCAGCAGCCAAGACGCAGTGAGGGATGAAAAACTGTTTTTT
TRBD2,few,TRBJ2-3,TRBV11-2,CASSKWTSSTDTQYF,TGTGCCAGCAGCAAATGGACTAGCTCGACAGATACGCAGTATTTT
NA,once,TRBJ2-2,TRBV9,CASSDPGYNTGELFF,TGTGCCAGCAGCGATCCGGGCTATAACACCGGGGAGCTGTTTTTT
NA,NA,TRBJ2-1,TRBV2,CASRPTSSYNEQFF,TGTGCCAGCAGACCGACTAGCTCCTACAATGAGCAGTTCTTC
NA,NA,TRBJ1-4,TRBV7-9,CASSPATRPGGVGREKLFF,TGTGCCAGCAGCCCCGCGACCCGACCGGGGGGGGTGGGACGCGAAAAACTGTTTTTT
TRBD2,NA,TRBJ2-5,TRBV30,CARESTSGQTQYF,TGTGCCCGCGAATCGACTAGCGGACAGACCCAGTACTTC
TRBD2,once,TRBJ2-5,TRBV2,CASSVRMAGGTETQYF,TGTGCCAGCAGTGTACGGATGGCGGGAGGAACTGAGACCCAGTACTTC
TRBD2,NA,TRBJ2-3,TRBV6-5,CASSQRGGSSDTQYF,TGTGCCAGCAGCCAGCGGGGGGGCTCTTCAGATACGCAGTATTTT
NA,NA,TRBJ2-1,TRBV10-3,CAISESSLSGNEQFF,TGTGCCATCAGTGAGTCAAGTCTGAGCGGCAATGAGCAGTTCTTC
NA,NA,TRBJ1-2,TRBV27,CASRGREANYGYTF,TGTGCCAGCAGGGGCCGTGAAGCTAACTATGGCTACACCTTC
TRBD1,once,TRBJ1-2,TRBV28,CASSPRGQDGYTF,TGTGCCAGCAGTCCCAGAGGACAGGATGGCTACACCTTC
NA,NA,TRBJ2-7,TRBV2,CASSFTYEQYF,TGTGCCAGCAGTTTTACCTACGAGCAGTACTTC
TRBD2,few,TRBJ2-2,TRBV19,CASSIVTGGPFGELFF,TGTGCCAGTAGTATAGTGACGGGGGGGCCGTTCGGGGAGCTGTTTTTT
TRBD1,medium-sized,TRBJ1-3,TRBV5-1,CASSPSTGGNGNTIYF,TGCGCCAGCAGCCCATCGACAGGGGGCAATGGAAACACCATATATTTT
NA,NA,TRBJ2-4,TRBV19,CASSISRLGIQYF,TGTGCCAGTAGTATTTCCAGATTGGGCATTCAGTACTTC
TRBD1,NA,TRBJ1-2,TRBV5-1,CASSSEGAYGYTF,TGCGCCAGCAGCTCGGAGGGGGCCTATGGCTACACCTTC
NA,NA,TRBJ2-7,TRBV10-3,CAISATGVSYEQYF,TGTGCCATCAGTGCAACAGGTGTCTCCTACGAGCAGTACTTC
TRBD1,NA,TRBJ2-5,TRBV2,CASSADRASETQYF,TGTGCCAGCAGTGCTGACAGGGCCAGCGAGACCCAGTACTTC
NA,once,TRBJ1-1,TRBV19,CASSTSGPEAFF,TGTGCCAGTAGTACGTCAGGGCCCGAAGCTTTCTTT
TRBD1,NA,TRBJ1-2,TRBV6-5,CASSYRTGGGYTF,TGTGCCAGCAGTTACCGGACAGGAGGTGGCTACACCTTC
NA,NA,TRBJ2-3,TRBV4-1,CASSQDKSASTDTQYF,TGCGCCAGCAGCCAAGATAAATCAGCAAGCACAGATACGCAGTATTTT
NA,NA,TRBJ2-5,TRBV7-9,CASSLGTATPETQYF,TGTGCCAGCAGCTTAGGGACAGCAACCCCGGAGACCCAGTACTTC
NA,NA,TRBJ1-1,TRBV11-2,CASSEAGGLNTEAFF,TGTGCCAGCAGTGAGGCGGGCGGATTGAACACTGAAGCTTTCTTT
NA,medium-sized,TRBJ2-2,TRBV11-2,CASSLLFTGELFF,TGTGCCAGCAGCTTATTATTCACCGGGGAGCTGTTTTTT
NA,NA,TRBJ1-4,TRBV7-8,CASSLGGGKLFF,TGTGCCAGCAGCTTAGGGGGGGGGAAACTGTTTTTT
TRBD1,NA,TRBJ2-7,TRBV18,CASSPDRGEQYF,TGTGCCAGCTCCCCCGACAGGGGCGAGCAGTACTTC
NA,NA,TRBJ2-7,TRBV3-1/TRBV3-2,CASSQGKDRSEQYF,TGTGCCAGCAGCCAAGGAAAAGACAGGTCGGAGCAGTACTTC
NA,NA,TRBJ2-7,TRBV6-5,CASRGMGEAYEQYF,TGTGCCAGCAGGGGGATGGGGGAGGCCTACGAGCAGTACTTC
NA,few,TRBJ2-5,TRBV29-1,CSVEEGGQETQYF,TGCAGCGTTGAAGAGGGAGGACAAGAGACCCAGTACTTC
NA,once,TRBJ2-7,TRBV19,CASSPSSASYEQYF,TGTGCCAGTAGTCCGTCTAGCGCTTCCTACGAGCAGTACTTC